The 4 T cell receptor beta chains presented below share a single source sample, sequenced in a study of cytomegalovirus exposure and HLA in healthy donors (dated by TCRdb to about 2017). Library preparation was by the immunoSEQ multiplex PCR assay. For the multiplex PCR, a mixture combining 60 forward primers for TCR Vbeta segments and 13 reverse primers for TCR Jbeta segments was used. TCRdb provides this immuneACCESS table in a form limited to in-frame rearrangements. Some clones are lacking; in checked studies, under half of them reflect an unresolved V gene, and why the rest are absent is not known. Present in this sample are 100,000 to 150,000 clones, over 15% of which were seen just once. Roughly 3% of the sample is in the top ten clones. The sample taken for sequencing was PBMCs. These TCRs come from a female donor in good health and CMV-seropositive.

The chain recombines TRBV5-6 with TRBJ2-5; D is perhaps TRBD1 (6 bases). The CDR3 has 15 residues. V lost 0 bases and J 1 base, leaving 10 bases between the germline ends. The germline V gene encodes CDR1 SGHDT and CDR2 YYEEEE. The CDR3 protein is CASSLGGQFQETQYF. The CDR3 DNA reads TGTGCCAGCAGCTTGGGAGGACAGTTCCAAGAGACCCAGTACTTC.

V gene TRBV27 combines with J gene TRBJ2-7, with 10 positions matching TRBD1. This CDR3 is built from 14 residues. Per germline, CDR1 MNHEY and CDR2 SMNVEV (reference sequence). J gave up 4 bases and V 4 bases, and 4 bases lay outside the gene matches. CDR3 amino acids: CASSYGTGVYEQYF. The CDR3 DNA sequence: TGTGCCAGCAGTTATGGGACAGGGGTTTACGAGCAGTACTTC.

Details on this clone: At one end the junction does not follow the germline gene, possibly because of a read error. The chain is built from TRBV29-1 and TRBJ2-3; TRBD2 matches at 9 bases. This CDR3 spans 15 amino acids. Germline assignment: CDR1 SQVTM and CDR2 ANQGSEA. CDR3 amino acids: CSVEVGGTSIDTQYF. The CDR3 bases are TGCAGCGTTGAAGTAGGAGGGACTAGCATAGATACGCAGTATTTT.

This clone was observed a few times. The chain joins TRBV6-6 to TRBJ1-1; 8 bases are a match to TRBD1. Germline V gene lookup returns CDR1 MNHNY and CDR2 SVGAGI (reference sequence). The CDR3 loop spans 13 amino acids. With 4 bases clipped from V and 4 bases from J, the junction kept 2 bases outside the gene matches. Here the CDR3 reads CASSFDRGTEAFF. In DNA, the CDR3 is TGTGCCAGCAGTTTCGACAGGGGCACTGAAGCTTTCTTT.